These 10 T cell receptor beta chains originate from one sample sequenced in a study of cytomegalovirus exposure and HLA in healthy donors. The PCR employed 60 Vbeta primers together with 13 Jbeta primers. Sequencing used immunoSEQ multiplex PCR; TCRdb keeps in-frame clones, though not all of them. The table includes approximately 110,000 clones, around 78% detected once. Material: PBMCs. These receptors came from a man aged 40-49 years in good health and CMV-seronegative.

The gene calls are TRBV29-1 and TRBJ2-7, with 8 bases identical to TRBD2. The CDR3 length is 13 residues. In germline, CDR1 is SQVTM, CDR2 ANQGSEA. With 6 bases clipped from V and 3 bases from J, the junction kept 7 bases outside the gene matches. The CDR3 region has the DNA TGCAGCGTCTGCGGGGGGTCCTTCTACGAGCAGTACTTC. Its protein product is CSVCGGSFYEQYF.

In DNA, the CDR3 is TGTGCCAGCAGCGCCCAACAGCGGGGGGGATACAATGAGCAGTTCTTC. Its translation: CASSAQQRGGYNEQFF. The rearrangement links TRBV9 to TRBJ2-1; 10 bases fit TRBD2. From germline, CDR1 is SGDLS and CDR2 YYNGEE. V shed 3 bases and J 4 bases; nucleotides not matched to a gene: 7. This CDR3 contains 16 residues.

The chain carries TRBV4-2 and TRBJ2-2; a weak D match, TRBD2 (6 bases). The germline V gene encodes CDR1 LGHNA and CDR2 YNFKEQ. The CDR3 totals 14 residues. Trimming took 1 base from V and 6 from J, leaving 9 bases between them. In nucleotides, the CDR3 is TGTGCCAGCAGCCAAGTGGGGGGACCCGGGGAGCTGTTTTTT. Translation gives CASSQVGGPGELFF.

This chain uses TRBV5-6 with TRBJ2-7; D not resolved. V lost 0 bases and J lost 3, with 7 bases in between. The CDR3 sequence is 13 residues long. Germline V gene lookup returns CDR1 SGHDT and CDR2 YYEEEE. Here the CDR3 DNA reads TGTGCCAGCAGCTTGGGTAGCAACTACGAGCAGTACTTC. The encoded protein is CASSLGSNYEQYF.

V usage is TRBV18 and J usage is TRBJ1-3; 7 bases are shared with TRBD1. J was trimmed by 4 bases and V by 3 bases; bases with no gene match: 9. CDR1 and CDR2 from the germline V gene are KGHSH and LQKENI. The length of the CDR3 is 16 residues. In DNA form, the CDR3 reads TGTGCCAGCTCACCTTATAGGACAGGAACCGGAAACACCATATATTTT. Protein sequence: CASSPYRTGTGNTIYF.

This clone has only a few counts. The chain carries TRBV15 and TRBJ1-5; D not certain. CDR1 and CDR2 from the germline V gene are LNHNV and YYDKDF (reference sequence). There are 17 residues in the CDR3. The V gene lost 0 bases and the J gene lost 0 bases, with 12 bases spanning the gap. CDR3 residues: CATSREVIQFSNQPQHF. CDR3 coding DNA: TGTGCCACCAGCAGAGAAGTGATACAGTTTAGCAATCAGCCCCAGCATTTT.

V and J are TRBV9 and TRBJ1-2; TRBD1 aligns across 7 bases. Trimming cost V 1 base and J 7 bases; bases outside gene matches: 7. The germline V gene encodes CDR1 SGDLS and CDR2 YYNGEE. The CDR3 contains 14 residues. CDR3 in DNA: TGTGCCAGCAGCGTACCGACAGGGCGTCCTGGCTACACCTTC. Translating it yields CASSVPTGRPGYTF.

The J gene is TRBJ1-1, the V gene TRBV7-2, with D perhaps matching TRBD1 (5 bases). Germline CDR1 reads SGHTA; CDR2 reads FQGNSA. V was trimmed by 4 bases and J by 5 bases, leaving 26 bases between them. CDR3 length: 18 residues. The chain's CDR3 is CASSYLDRNTLGWTEAFF. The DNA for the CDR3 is TGTGCCAGCAGCTATTTAGACAGAAACACTTTAGGGTGGACTGAAGCTTTCTTT.

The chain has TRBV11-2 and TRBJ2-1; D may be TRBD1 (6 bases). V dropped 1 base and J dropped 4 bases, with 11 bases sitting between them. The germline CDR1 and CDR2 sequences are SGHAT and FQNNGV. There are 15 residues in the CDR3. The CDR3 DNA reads TGTGCCAGCAGCTTAGGACAGGTTGTTTACAATGAGCAGTTCTTC. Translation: CASSLGQVVYNEQFF.

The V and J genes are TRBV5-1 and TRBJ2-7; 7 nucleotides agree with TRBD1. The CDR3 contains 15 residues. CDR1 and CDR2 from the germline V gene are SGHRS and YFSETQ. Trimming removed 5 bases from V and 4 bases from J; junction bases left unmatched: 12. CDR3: CASRRDRQGTYEQYF. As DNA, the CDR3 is TGCGCCAGCAGAAGAGATAGACAGGGAACATACGAGCAGTACTTC.